This TCR beta chain appears in the sequencing data of a study of blood T cell repertoires in COVID-19. Study in general: Specimens from acute and convalescent COVID-19 originated in the United States, Italy and Spain. T cells, B-cell-depleted T cells, or PBMCs provided the cDNA or gDNA that served as material.

In the authors' methods: The assay estimated nucleated cells by amplifying reference gene primers. This table comes from immunoSEQ multiplex PCR, and its TCRdb copy is limited to in-frame clones, with some not included. The V and J calls and clone size were taken over from that table, and D and trimming were inferred from the DNA. The table includes about 190,000 clones, approximately 79% detected once. The CDR3 contains 13 residues. From germline, CDR1 is MNHEY and CDR2 SMNVEV (reference sequence). Trimming removed 2 bases from V and 1 base from J, with 5 bases in between. This rearrangement joins TRBV27 to TRBJ1-1, with TRBD1 as a possible D gene (5 bases). The TCR was taken from a woman between 50 and 59 years old with acute or convalescent COVID-19. The sample consisted of peripheral blood. CDR3 nucleotide sequence: TGTGCCAGCAGTTTAGGACAGAACACTGAAGCTTTCTTT. Amino acid sequence: CASSLGQNTEAFF.